The present T cell receptor (beta chain) was sequenced within a study of T cell repertoires in cytomegalovirus infection. As for the study in general: CMV epitopes, recently identified HLA-C-restricted and well-studied HLA-B-restricted, were used. It was the public TCR beta signatures that indicated both CMV infection and matching HLA type.

This clonotype was seen a single time. Its target is not known. Overall study results and limits: HLA-C-restricted CMV clonotypes gave the most frequent clonotype in two of eight donors.

Germline-derived CDR1 and CDR2 are SNHLY and FYNNEI. Trimming cost V 4 bases and J 3 bases, with 13 bases left between them. CDR3 length: 15 residues. TCRdb passed the reads through MiXCR, listing each CDR3 protein once. The data hold hundreds of thousands of distinct CDR3 sequences, with 30% to 40% observed a single time. The specimen was cultured CD8+ T cells from PBMCs, collected from culture after CMV antigen stimulation. This clonotype originated in a human donor in good health (CMV status not recorded). Some clones in this sample may be carry-over from other donors' samples. The gene calls are TRBV2 and TRBJ2-1; possible D gene TRBD1, 5 bases. The CDR3 coding sequence is TGTGCCAGCAGTGTTTGGGGCAACATCTACAATGAGCAGTTCTTC. This translates into CASSVWGNIYNEQFF.